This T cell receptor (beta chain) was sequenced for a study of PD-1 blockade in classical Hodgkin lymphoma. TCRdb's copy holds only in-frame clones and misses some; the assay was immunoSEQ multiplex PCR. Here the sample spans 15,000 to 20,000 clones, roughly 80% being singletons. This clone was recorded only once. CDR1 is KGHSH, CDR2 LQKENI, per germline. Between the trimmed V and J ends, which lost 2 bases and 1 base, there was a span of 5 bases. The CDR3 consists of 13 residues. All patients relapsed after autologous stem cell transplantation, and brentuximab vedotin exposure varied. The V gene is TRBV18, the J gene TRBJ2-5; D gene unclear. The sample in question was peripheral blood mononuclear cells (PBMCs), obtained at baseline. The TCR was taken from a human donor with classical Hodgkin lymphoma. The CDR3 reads CASSPNSQETQYF. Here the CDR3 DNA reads TGTGCCAGCTCACCAAACTCCCAAGAGACCCAGTACTTC.